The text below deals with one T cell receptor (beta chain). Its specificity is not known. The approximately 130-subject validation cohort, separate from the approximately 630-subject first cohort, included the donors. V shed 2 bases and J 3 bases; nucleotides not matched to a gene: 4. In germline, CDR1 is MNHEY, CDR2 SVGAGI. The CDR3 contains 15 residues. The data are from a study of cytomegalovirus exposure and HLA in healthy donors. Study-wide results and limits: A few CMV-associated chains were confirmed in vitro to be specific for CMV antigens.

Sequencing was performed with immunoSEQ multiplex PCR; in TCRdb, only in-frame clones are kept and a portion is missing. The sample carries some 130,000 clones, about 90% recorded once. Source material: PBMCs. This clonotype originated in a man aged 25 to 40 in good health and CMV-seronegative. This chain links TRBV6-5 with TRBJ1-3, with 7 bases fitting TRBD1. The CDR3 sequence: CASSYDRAGGNTIYF. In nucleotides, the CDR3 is TGTGCCAGCAGTTACGACAGGGCAGGTGGAAACACCATATATTTT.